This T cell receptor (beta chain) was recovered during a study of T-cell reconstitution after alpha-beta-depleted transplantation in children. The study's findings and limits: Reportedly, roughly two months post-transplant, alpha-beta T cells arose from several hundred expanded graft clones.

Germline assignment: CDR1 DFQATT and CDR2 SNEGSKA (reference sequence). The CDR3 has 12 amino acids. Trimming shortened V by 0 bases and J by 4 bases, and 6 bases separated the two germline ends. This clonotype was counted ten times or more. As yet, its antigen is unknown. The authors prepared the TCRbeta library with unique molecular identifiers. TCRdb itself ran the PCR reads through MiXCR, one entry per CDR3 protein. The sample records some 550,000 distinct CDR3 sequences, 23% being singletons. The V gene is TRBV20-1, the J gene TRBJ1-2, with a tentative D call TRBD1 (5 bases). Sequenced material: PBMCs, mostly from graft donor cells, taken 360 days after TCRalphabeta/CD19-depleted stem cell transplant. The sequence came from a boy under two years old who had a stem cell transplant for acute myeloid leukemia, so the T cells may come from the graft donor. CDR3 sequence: CSAREGGYGYTF. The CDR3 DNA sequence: TGCAGTGCTAGAGAGGGGGGCTATGGCTACACCTTC.